Shown below are 13 T cell receptor beta chains from a single sample sequenced in a study of blood T cells in healthy people across ages. The second PCR ran about 6 to 11 cycles with a sample-barcoded 5' primer and J-beta primers. TCRdb reanalysed the 5' RACE reads using MiXCR and keeps one entry per CDR3 protein. The sample records roughly 650,000 distinct CDR3 sequences, around 32% being singletons. Sequenced material: blood. The receptor set was obtained from a woman older than 75 in good health.

This clonotype occurred a few times. The genes are TRBV5-8 and TRBJ2-1; no firm D call. V dropped 4 bases and J dropped 10 bases, with 18 bases sitting between them. CDR3 length: 14 amino acids. The germline V gene encodes CDR1 SGHTS and CDR2 YDEGEE. The CDR3 bases are TGTGCCAGCAGCGGGCGGCTACTATTCGAGGAGCAGTTCTTC. It translates to CASSGRLLFEEQFF.

The genes are TRBV27 and TRBJ1-1, with D uncertain. Germline assignment: CDR1 MNHEY and CDR2 SMNVEV (reference sequence). Trimming removed 4 bases from V and 1 base from J, with 10 bases in between. This CDR3 comprises 14 residues. The CDR3 reads CASSSPGRNTEAFF. CDR3 coding DNA: TGTGCCAGCAGTTCCCCCGGTAGGAACACTGAAGCTTTCTTT.

The chain joins TRBV4-2 to TRBJ2-7, with 9 nucleotides matching TRBD1. The length of the CDR3 is 17 residues. With V trimmed by 1 base and J by 5 bases, 12 bases remained unmatched. CDR1 is LGHNA and CDR2 is YNFKEQ in the germline V gene. The CDR3 bases are TGTGCCAGCAGCCAAGCCCTAGCGGACAGGGGAGGTGACGAGCAGTACTTC. Translating gives CASSQALADRGGDEQYF.

This sequence joins TRBV12-3 or TRBV12-4 and TRBJ1-4; tentative D call: TRBD1 (6 bases). CDR3 size: 14 residues. Trimming stripped 3 bases from V and 9 bases from J, with 14 bases between. In DNA form, the CDR3 reads TGTGCCAGCAGTTTGGGGGGGGGCGCGAAAAAACTGTTTTTT. Its translation is CASSLGGGAKKLFF.

This clonotype showed up many times. The chain uses TRBV27 and TRBJ2-5; tentative D call: TRBD2 (5 bases). Between the trimmed V and J ends, which lost 6 bases and 5 bases, there was a span of 10 bases. The CDR3 runs to 12 residues. CDR1 is MNHEY and CDR2 is SMNVEV in the germline V gene (reference sequence). This CDR3 is CASRTTGETQYF. CDR3 sequence (DNA): TGTGCCAGCAGGACGACGGGGGAGACCCAGTACTTC.

The table lists this clonotype with many counts. A much larger clone differs from this one at a single base, so this may be a read error. CDR3 bases: TGCAGTGCCTCCGGGACAGGGGCTTTCAGCTCCTACAATGAGCAGTACTTC. Translation: CSASGTGAFSSYNEQYF. The chain recombines TRBV20-1 with TRBJ2-1; 10 bases fit TRBD1. Matching the DNA end better, TRBJ2-7 makes the J call doubtful. This CDR3 region has 17 residues. Looked up from germline, CDR1 is DFQATT and CDR2 is SNEGSKA (reference sequence).

The rearrangement uses TRBV20-1 and TRBJ2-5; 10 bases align to TRBD2. Unmatched junction bases numbered 6, after V lost 5 bases and J lost 0 bases. The CDR3 extends over 15 amino acids. Germline CDR1 reads DFQATT; CDR2 reads SNEGSKA (reference sequence). The CDR3 nucleotides are TGCAGTGCTTTCGGGACTAGCGCTTACCAAGAGACCCAGTACTTC. This translates into CSAFGTSAYQETQYF.

V gene TRBV30 combines with J gene TRBJ1-6; 8 bases fit TRBD1. CDR1 is GTSNPN and CDR2 is SVGIG in the germline V gene (reference sequence). With V trimmed by 3 bases and J by 7 bases, 5 bases remained unmatched. The CDR3 has 14 amino acids. The chain's CDR3 is CAWRTGAGNSPLHF. DNA for the CDR3: TGTGCCTGGAGGACAGGGGCAGGCAATTCACCCCTCCACTTT.

In regard to this clonotype: This may be a read error: a much more frequent sequence differs by one nucleotide. The chain uses TRBV7-3 and TRBJ2-1, with TRBD2 as a possible D gene (6 bases). Germline CDR1 reads SGHTA; CDR2 reads FQGTGA. The V gene lost 2 bases and the J gene lost 5 bases, with 13 bases spanning the gap. The CDR3 contains 15 residues. The CDR3 DNA sequence: TGTGCCAGCAGCTTAGCAGGCGGGGAACACAATGAGCAGTTCTTC. Translating it yields CASSLAGGEHNEQFF.

This clonotype was recorded once. The chain carries TRBV10-3 and TRBJ2-3; the match to TRBD2 covers 7 bases. Germline-derived CDR1 and CDR2 are ENHRY and SYGVKD. After removal of 3 bases from V and 0 bases from J, the junction contained 9 bases not matched to a gene. The CDR3 is 17 amino acids. This CDR3 reads CAISERRQAGSTDTQYF. CDR3 coding DNA: TGTGCCATCAGTGAACGGCGACAAGCGGGGAGCACAGATACGCAGTATTTT.

This clonotype was observed at least ten times. The chain couples TRBV7-3 to TRBJ1-2; D gene ambiguous. Trimming stripped 5 bases from V and 8 bases from J, with 15 bases between. The CDR3 is 13 amino acids. The germline CDR1 and CDR2 sequences are SGHTA and FQGTGA. The DNA of the CDR3 is TGTGCCAGCAGCCACGAGTTTGCGCGGGGCTACACCTTC. Its translation: CASSHEFARGYTF.

This clonotype occurred a few times. V usage is TRBV20-1 and J usage is TRBJ2-7, with 9 bases matching TRBD1. Germline CDR1 DFQATT, CDR2 SNEGSKA (reference sequence). This CDR3 contains 16 residues. V lost 0 bases, J lost 2 bases, and 8 bases stayed unmatched. The chain's CDR3 is CSARDEGTGSAYEQYF. In DNA form, the CDR3 reads TGCAGTGCTAGAGATGAAGGGACAGGGTCGGCCTACGAGCAGTACTTC.

This clonotype showed up many times. The chain carries TRBV29-1 and TRBJ2-3; D is ambiguous. V lost 6 bases to trimming and J lost 0 bases, with 4 bases between them. CDR3 length equals 11 residues. CDR1 and CDR2 (germline): SQVTM, ANQGSEA. The chain's CDR3 is CSVRSTDTQYF. The CDR3 DNA follows: TGCAGCGTACGGAGCACAGATACGCAGTATTTT.